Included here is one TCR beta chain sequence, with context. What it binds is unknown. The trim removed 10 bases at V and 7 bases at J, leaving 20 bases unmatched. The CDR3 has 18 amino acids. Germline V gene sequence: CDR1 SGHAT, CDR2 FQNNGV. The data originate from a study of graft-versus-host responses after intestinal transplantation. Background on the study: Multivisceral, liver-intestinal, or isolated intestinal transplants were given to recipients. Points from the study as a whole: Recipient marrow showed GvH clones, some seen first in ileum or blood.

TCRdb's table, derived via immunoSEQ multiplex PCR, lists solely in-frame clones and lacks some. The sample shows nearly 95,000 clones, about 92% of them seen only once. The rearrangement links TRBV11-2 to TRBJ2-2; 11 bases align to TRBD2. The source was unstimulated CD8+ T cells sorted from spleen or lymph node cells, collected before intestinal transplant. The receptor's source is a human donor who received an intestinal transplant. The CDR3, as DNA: TGTGCCACCCCTCATTCGGGGCCTAGCGGGGGGTATGGCGGGGAGCTGTTTTTT. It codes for CATPHSGPSGGYGGELFF.